A selection of T cell receptor beta chains follows, all from one sample in a study of control samples from healthy donors and cancer patients. Profiling relied on immunoSEQ multiplex PCR, and the TCRdb table lists in-frame clones only, not all of them. The data hold some 99,000 clones, with approximately 90% observed a single time. Sequenced input: blood. The receptor set was obtained from a woman aged 50 to 65 in good health. Both conserved end residues are part of each CDR3. The D gene is left open where the match is weak. Clone size, where shown, is once, few, many, or a class for clones that have expanded.

J gene,clone size,V gene,D gene,CDR3 DNA,CDR3 protein
TRBJ2-6,.,TRBV18,TRBD1,TGTGCCAGCTCACCGCAGGGGGCCTTCTCTGGGGCCAACGTCCTGACTTTC,CASSPQGAFSGANVLTF
TRBJ2-7,.,TRBV5-8,TRBD2,TGTGCCAGCAGCGCCCTCGGGGGGTTCTCCTACGAGCAGTACTTC,CASSALGGFSYEQYF
TRBJ1-1,.,TRBV14,.,TGTGCCAGCAGCCTGGCGGGGGTGAACACTGAAGCTTTCTTT,CASSLAGVNTEAFF
TRBJ2-3,.,TRBV18,TRBD1,TGTGCCAGCTCACCACCGGACAGGTTGGCTACGCAGTATTTT,CASSPPDRLATQYF
TRBJ1-2,.,TRBV14,.,TGTGCCAGCAGCCACAGAGCGGGGAACTATGGCTACACCTTC,CASSHRAGNYGYTF
TRBJ2-7,.,TRBV7-8,TRBD2,TGTGCCAGCAGCTACCTACCGGGACTAGCGGACCCCTACGAGCAGTACTTC,CASSYLPGLADPYEQYF
TRBJ1-2,.,TRBV3-1/TRBV3-2,.,TGTGCCAGCAGCCAACGGCACTATGGCTACACCTTC,CASSQRHYGYTF
TRBJ2-1,.,TRBV24-1,TRBD2,TGTGCCACCAGCGGCCCCGGGACTAGCGTTGAGAGCTCCTACAATGAGCAGTTCTTC,CATSGPGTSVESSYNEQFF
TRBJ2-7,.,TRBV27,.,TGTGCCAGCAGGACGACGGACCCCCCCGACGAGCAGTACTTC,CASRTTDPPDEQYF
TRBJ1-2,.,TRBV14,TRBD1,TGTGCCAGCAGTCAAGGGAGGACAGGGGCGGGCTATGGCTACACCTTC,CASSQGRTGAGYGYTF
TRBJ2-1,.,TRBV5-1,.,TGCGCCAGCAGCTTGACGGGACTCCGAGGCGATGAGCAGTTCTTC,CASSLTGLRGDEQFF
TRBJ2-6,.,TRBV4-3,TRBD2,TGCGCCAGCAGCCGAGGAGCGGGGATCTCTGGGGCCAACGTCCTGACTTTC,CASSRGAGISGANVLTF
TRBJ2-6,once,TRBV7-7,TRBD2,TGTGCCAGCAGCTTACAAGCGGGGGCTCACTCTGGGGCCAACGTCCTGACTTTC,CASSLQAGAHSGANVLTF
TRBJ2-1,.,TRBV5-1,TRBD2,TGCGCCAGCAGCATTTTAGTAGCTAGCGGGAGGGATGAGCAGTTCTTC,CASSILVASGRDEQFF
TRBJ2-2,.,TRBV9,.,TGTGCCAGCAGCGTAGTATTACAGTCAGGGCCCGGGGAGCTGTTTTTT,CASSVVLQSGPGELFF
TRBJ1-1,.,TRBV12-3/TRBV12-4,.,TGTGCCAGCGGGTCATCAGTGGTAGCTGAAGCTTTCTTT,CASGSSVVAEAFF
TRBJ2-1,.,TRBV12-3/TRBV12-4,TRBD1,TGTGCCAGCACCCTGCAGGGGGATGAGCAGTTCTTC,CASTLQGDEQFF
TRBJ1-2,.,TRBV7-9,.,TGTGCCAGCAGCTTAGTGGTGTCAGGTCAGGGCTACACCTTC,CASSLVVSGQGYTF
TRBJ1-5,.,TRBV7-2,.,TGTGCCAGCAGCCTTCAAGCGAATCAGCCCCAGCATTTT,CASSLQANQPQHF
TRBJ1-2,.,TRBV6-4,.,TGTGCCAGCAGTGAAGTCCTTAACTATGGCTACACCTTC,CASSEVLNYGYTF
TRBJ2-2,.,TRBV20-1,.,TGCAGTGCTAGTTTGGGAGGGGAGCTGTTTTTT,CSASLGGELFF
TRBJ1-1,.,TRBV6-5,.,TGTGCCAGCAGGCCGACAGGCAAGAACACTGAAGCTTTCTTT,CASRPTGKNTEAFF
TRBJ2-1,.,TRBV11-2,.,TGTGCCAGCAGCTCCGCAGATGTCCGAACAGGGCCCTCTAACAATGAGCAGTTCTTC,CASSSADVRTGPSNNEQFF
TRBJ2-5,.,TRBV27,TRBD2,TGTGCCAGCAGTTCCTTGATAGCGGGAGAACAAGAGACCCAGTACTTC,CASSSLIAGEQETQYF
TRBJ1-1,.,TRBV6-2/TRBV6-3,.,TGTGCCAGCAGTTACCCGTTAGGTGGGGCGGAAGACACTGAAGCTTTCTTT,CASSYPLGGAEDTEAFF
TRBJ1-5,.,TRBV4-3,.,TGCGCCAGCAGCCAATCGGACAGATATCAGCCCCAGCATTTT,CASSQSDRYQPQHF
TRBJ2-1,.,TRBV4-2,.,TGTGCCAGCAGCCGTACAAGGACGGGCTTAAGCTCCTACAATGAGCAGTTCTTC,CASSRTRTGLSSYNEQFF
TRBJ2-1,.,TRBV16,.,TGTGCCAGCAGCCTAATAAGGAGTCTCTACAATGAGCAGTTCTTC,CASSLIRSLYNEQFF
TRBJ1-4,.,TRBV6-5,TRBD1,TGTGCCAGCAGTTCCCGTAATCAGGGGGCCTGGGAAAAACTGTTTTTT,CASSSRNQGAWEKLFF
TRBJ1-4,.,TRBV24-1,.,TGTGCCACCAGTGATGGGGGGTTCGGAACTAATGAAAAACTGTTTTTT,CATSDGGFGTNEKLFF
TRBJ2-2,.,TRBV5-5,TRBD2,TGTGCCAGCAGCTTCGGGGGGTCAACGAACACCGGGGAGCTGTTTTTT,CASSFGGSTNTGELFF
TRBJ2-2,.,TRBV21-1,.,TGTGCCAGCAGCCGTGCTTTGGGGCAAAACACCGGGGAGCTGTTTTTT,CASSRALGQNTGELFF
TRBJ2-5,.,TRBV30,TRBD2,TGTGCCTGGTACGGGGGGACTAGCGACATGGAGACCCAGTACTTC,CAWYGGTSDMETQYF
TRBJ2-1,.,TRBV6-4,.,TGTGCCAGCAGTGACTCATCCCTTCGGGGGGCCACTGAGCAGTTCTTC,CASSDSSLRGATEQFF
TRBJ2-3,.,TRBV5-1,.,TGCGCCAGCAGCCCTCTAGGGGCGACTAGCACAGATACGCAGTATTTT,CASSPLGATSTDTQYF
TRBJ2-7,.,TRBV4-1,.,TGCGCCACCAGGAAGGACAGCCTCTCCTACGAGCAGTACTTC,CATRKDSLSYEQYF
TRBJ1-5,.,TRBV27,TRBD1,TGTGCCAGCAGTTTCCGCGGACAGGGGATAAACCAGCCCCAGCATTTT,CASSFRGQGINQPQHF
TRBJ1-1,.,TRBV27,.,TGTGCCAGCAGTGCCCCGGGCAGGGTGGGCACTGAAGCTTTCTTT,CASSAPGRVGTEAFF